This entry lists 31 T cell receptor beta chains sequenced from one sample in a study of blood T cell repertoires in COVID-19. Sequenced by immunoSEQ multiplex PCR; TCRdb stores in-frame clones only, minus some. The sample records about 480,000 clones, around 89% being singletons. Sequenced: peripheral blood. The receptors here all came from a young woman with acute or convalescent COVID-19.

V and J are TRBV2 and TRBJ2-6, with D possibly TRBD2 on 6 matching bases. Germline lookup yields CDR1 SNHLY and CDR2 FYNNEI. This CDR3 region has 20 residues. With 6 bases removed from V and 0 bases from J, the gap between germline ends came to 24 bases. CDR3 DNA sequence: TGTGCCAGCAGATCGGGCCGAGGAGGGTCCCCTAACTCTGGGGCCAACGTCCTGACTTTC. The encoded protein is CASRSGRGGSPNSGANVLTF. Supplemented by reference TRBV2 and TRBJ2-6, the full variable domain reads EPEVTQTPSHQVTQMGQEVILRCVPISNHLYFYWYRQILGQKVEFLVSFYNNEISEKSEIFDDQFSVERPDGSNFTLKIRSTKLEDSAMYFCASRSGRGGSPNSGANVLTFGAGSRLTVL.

The J gene is TRBJ2-5, the V gene TRBV30; TRBD2 matches 9 bases. Trimming at V came to 4 bases and at J to 0 bases, leaving 15 bases not matched to a gene. CDR1 is GTSNPN and CDR2 is SVGIG in the germline V gene (reference sequence). This CDR3 spans 18 amino acids. The CDR3 reads CAWTREFGTSSYQETQYF. The CDR3 DNA reads as TGTGCCTGGACCAGGGAGTTCGGGACTAGCTCTTACCAAGAGACCCAGTACTTC.

The V call is TRBV5-1, the J call TRBJ2-5; a weak D match, TRBD2 (5 bases). The CDR3 length is 13 residues. Per the germline V gene, CDR1 is SGHRS and CDR2 is YFSETQ. Between the trimmed V and J ends, which lost 4 bases and 4 bases, there was a span of 11 bases. The CDR3 DNA follows: TGCGCCAGCAGCCGGGAACCCCGAGAGACCCAGTACTTC. Its protein product is CASSREPRETQYF. The complete variable domain, with remaining parts taken from reference TRBV5-1 and TRBJ2-5, reads KAGVTQTPRYLIKTRGQQVTLSCSPISGHRSVSWYQQTPGQGLQFLFEYFSETQRNKGNFPGRFSGRQFSNSRSEMNVSTLELGDSALYLCASSREPRETQYFGPGTRLLVL.

The chain recombines TRBV10-3 with TRBJ1-5; D unresolved. CDR3 length equals 14 residues. Germline CDR1 and CDR2: ENHRY and SYGVKD. The V and J ends lost 3 bases and 6 bases respectively, with 12 bases between them. CDR3: CAISDPPEGQPQHF. The CDR3 nucleotides read TGTGCCATCAGTGACCCACCGGAGGGTCAGCCCCAGCATTTT.

The chain couples TRBV5-3 to TRBJ1-5; possible D gene TRBD1, 5 bases. TRBV5-3 carries the ORF label, with uncertain function. The CDR3 covers 11 residues. V lost 6 bases to trimming and J lost 5 bases, with 6 bases between them. The CDR3 DNA follows: TGTGCCAGAACGGGGGATCAGCCCCAGCATTTT. Translated: CARTGDQPQHF.

The gene calls are TRBV12-5 and TRBJ2-5, with D possibly matching TRBD2 (5 bases). This CDR3 contains 11 residues. The ends were cut back, 9 bases at V and 4 bases at J, with 9 bases in the middle. Germline V gene sequence: CDR1 LGHNT, CDR2 FRNRAP. The CDR3 DNA reads TGTGCTAGCTCCCGGGGAGAGACCCAGTACTTC. Encoded protein: CASSRGETQYF. Combining the CDR3 with reference TRBV12-5 and TRBJ2-5 gives the whole variable domain DARVTQTPRHKVTEMGQEVTMRCQPILGHNTVFWYRQTMMQGLELLAYFRNRAPLDDSGMPKDRFSAEMPDATLATLKIQPSEPRDSAVYFCASSRGETQYFGPGTRLLVL.

The V gene is TRBV25-1, the J gene TRBJ2-2, with 8 bases aligning to TRBD1. The length of the CDR3 is 16 residues. The V gene end was trimmed by 2 bases and the J gene end by 3 bases; junction bases not matched to a gene: 5. Germline CDR1 MGHDK, CDR2 SYGVNS. CDR3 in amino acids: CASSETDRVHTGELFF. The CDR3 coding sequence is TGTGCCAGCAGTGAAACGGACAGGGTACACACCGGGGAGCTGTTTTTT. Together with reference TRBV25-1 and TRBJ2-2, the CDR3 gives the full variable domain: EADIYQTPRYLVIGTGKKITLECSQTMGHDKMYWYQQDPGMELHLIHYSYGVNSTEKGDLSSESTVSRIRTEHFPLTLESARPSHTSQYLCASSETDRVHTGELFFGEGSRLTVL.

This sequence joins TRBV25-1 and TRBJ1-2; D call uncertain. CDR1 and CDR2 (germline): MGHDK, SYGVNS. The V end lost 5 bases, the J end lost 4 bases, and 23 bases lay between the germline ends. This CDR3 spans 17 amino acids. CDR3 loop: CASSISGGEGPPYGYTF. As DNA, the CDR3 is TGTGCCAGCAGTATTTCCGGTGGGGAGGGCCCTCCCTATGGCTACACCTTC.

V usage is TRBV6-5 and J usage is TRBJ2-1; D may be TRBD2 (5 bases). The CDR3 loop spans 13 amino acids. V was cut by 7 bases and J by 4 bases, with 11 bases left in between. Per the germline V gene, CDR1 is MNHEY and CDR2 is SVGAGI. DNA for the CDR3: TGTGCCAGCACCATAGCGCGGTACAATGAGCAGTTCTTC. Translating gives CASTIARYNEQFF.

The rearrangement uses TRBV27 and TRBJ2-6, with D perhaps matching TRBD2 (5 bases). V lost 6 bases and J lost 0, with 15 bases in between. Germline assignment: CDR1 MNHEY and CDR2 SMNVEV (reference sequence). The CDR3 contains 17 residues. The CDR3 loop is CASSPLGLPSGANVLTF. In DNA, the CDR3 is TGTGCCAGCAGCCCGCTCGGACTGCCCTCTGGGGCCAACGTCCTGACTTTC.

The genes are TRBV24-1 and TRBJ2-1; TRBD2 is a possible D gene (6 bases). The CDR3 length is 16 residues. Trimming left V 2 bases short and J 10 bases short, with 20 bases between. From germline, CDR1 is KGHDR and CDR2 SFDVKD. The CDR3 DNA is TGTGCCACCAGTGATTCACACGGGAGCCGGGAGTGGGAGCAGTTCTTC. It encodes CATSDSHGSREWEQFF.

The chain joins TRBV10-3 to TRBJ1-3, with D maybe TRBD1 (6 bases). V gave up 10 bases and J gave up 0 bases, with 13 bases separating them. This CDR3 is built from 14 residues. Germline CDR1 and CDR2: ENHRY and SYGVKD. This CDR3 reads CATRDTLSGNTIYF. The DNA of the CDR3 is TGTGCCACCCGGGACACCCTCTCTGGAAACACCATATATTTT.

This sequence joins TRBV7-6 and TRBJ2-7; 14 bases agree with TRBD2. The germline gives CDR1 SGHVS, CDR2 FNYEAQ. CDR3 size: 15 residues. With 5 bases clipped from V and 4 bases from J, the junction kept 4 bases outside the gene matches. CDR3 region: CASSKGLAGEYEQYF. The CDR3, as DNA: TGTGCCAGCAGCAAGGGACTAGCGGGGGAATACGAGCAGTACTTC. Drawing the rest from reference TRBV7-6 and TRBJ2-7, the complete variable domain is GAGVSQSPRYKVTKRGQDVALRCDPISGHVSLYWYRQALGQGPEFLTYFNYEAQQDKSGLPNDRFSAERPEGSISTLTIQRTEQRDSAMYRCASSKGLAGEYEQYFGPGTRLTVT.

This chain uses TRBV2 with TRBJ2-1; D is possibly TRBD1 (6 bases). Germline values: CDR1 SNHLY, CDR2 FYNNEI. This CDR3 is 13 amino acids long. V shed 3 bases and J shed 10 bases, with 13 bases lying between them. The CDR3 DNA sequence: TGTGCCAGCAGTGAGTCAGGGGTAAGCGAGCAGTTCTTC. Protein product: CASSESGVSEQFF.

This clone occurred once. The V gene is TRBV6-5, the J gene TRBJ1-4; 8 nucleotides match TRBD1. Trimming took 8 bases from V and 5 from J; bases not matched to a gene: 4. The germline gives CDR1 MNHEY, CDR2 SVGAGI. The CDR3 runs 13 residues. CDR3 nucleotide sequence: TGTGCCAGCGGACAGGGAAGGAATGAAAAACTGTTTTTT. This gives the protein CASGQGRNEKLFF.

The chain's CDR3 is CASSYSLAWGIPEAFF. CDR3 bases: TGTGCCAGCAGTTACTCCCTTGCGTGGGGCATCCCCGAAGCTTTCTTT. This sequence joins TRBV6-2 or TRBV6-3 and TRBJ1-1, with D perhaps matching TRBD1 (5 bases). Trimming took 0 bases from V and 8 from J, leaving 19 bases between them. The CDR3 consists of 16 residues. From germline, CDR1 is MNHEY and CDR2 SVGEGT.

Only one count was recorded for this clone. V gene TRBV6-5 combines with J gene TRBJ2-5; 7 bases align to TRBD2. With V trimmed by 8 bases and J by 5 bases, 11 bases remained unmatched. CDR1 is MNHEY, CDR2 SVGAGI, per germline. The CDR3 runs to 14 residues. CDR3 in amino acids: CASGLASGDETQYF. The DNA for the CDR3 is TGTGCCAGCGGTCTGGCGAGCGGGGACGAGACCCAGTACTTC.

The chain carries TRBV6-2 or TRBV6-3 and TRBJ2-5; D is perhaps TRBD2 (5 bases). Trimming took 4 bases from V and 7 from J, leaving 16 bases between them. This CDR3 has 14 residues. Germline V gene lookup returns CDR1 MNHEY and CDR2 SVGEGT. CDR3 sequence (DNA): TGTGCCAGCAGTTCCTCGAGGGTATTGGGGACCCAGTACTTC. Translating gives CASSSSRVLGTQYF.

This clone has ten or more counts. The chain joins TRBV28 to TRBJ1-2; TRBD1 matches 9 bases. This CDR3 has 16 amino acids. Looked up from germline, CDR1 is MDHEN and CDR2 is SYDVKM. V trimming: 6 bases; J trimming: 3 bases; junction bases outside the gene matches: 11. CDR3 protein: CASRPPGTGIDYGYTF. The CDR3 region has the DNA TGTGCCAGCAGGCCCCCAGGGACAGGGATTGACTATGGCTACACCTTC.

The chain links TRBV20-1 to TRBJ2-7, with D unresolved. In germline, CDR1 is DFQATT, CDR2 SNEGSKA (reference sequence). V lost 1 base and J 4 bases, leaving 5 bases between the germline ends. CDR3 length: 11 amino acids. The CDR3 here is CSARVVYEQYF. CDR3 sequence (DNA): TGCAGTGCTAGAGTCGTATACGAGCAGTACTTC.

This clone occurred a few times. The chain recombines TRBV2 with TRBJ1-1; D remains ambiguous. CDR1 SNHLY and CDR2 FYNNEI come from the germline V gene. This CDR3 has 15 residues. The V and J ends lost 6 bases and 2 bases respectively, with 16 bases between them. The CDR3 DNA is TGTGCCAGCAGCGGGTGGAATAACCCCAACACTGAAGCTTTCTTT. Its protein product is CASSGWNNPNTEAFF.

This chain's CDR3 is CASSGQGNTGELFF. The CDR3 region has the DNA TGTGCCAGCTCCGGACAGGGAAACACCGGGGAGCTGTTTTTT. This chain links TRBV19 with TRBJ2-2, with 8 bases lining up with TRBD1. V was clipped by 9 bases and J by 2 bases; unmatched bases: 5. Germline V gives CDR1 LNHDA, CDR2 SQIVND (reference sequence). The CDR3 runs to 14 residues.

This clone occurred many times. The rearrangement uses TRBV5-1 and TRBJ1-1, with 7 nucleotides matching TRBD1. After removal of 4 bases from V and 1 base from J, the junction contained 7 bases not matched to a gene. The CDR3 is 15 residues long. In germline, CDR1 is SGHRS, CDR2 YFSETQ. In DNA, the CDR3 is TGCGCCAGCAGCGCCTCAGGGGGAAGGAACACTGAAGCTTTCTTT. Residues: CASSASGGRNTEAFF.

The V call is TRBV19, the J call TRBJ2-7, with 10 bases matching TRBD1. The CDR3 length is 15 residues. V lost 3 bases, J lost 0 bases, and 2 bases stayed unmatched. Germline V lookup: CDR1 LNHDA, CDR2 SQIVND (reference sequence). The CDR3 sequence is CASSMGQGSSYEQYF. The DNA of the CDR3 is TGTGCCAGTAGTATGGGACAGGGGAGCTCCTACGAGCAGTACTTC.

This clone was seen a few times. The V call is TRBV19, the J call TRBJ2-1; D gene unclear. There are 16 residues in the CDR3. V lost 5 bases and J lost 3, with 17 bases in between. CDR1 is LNHDA and CDR2 is SQIVND in the germline V gene (reference sequence). The CDR3 loop reads CASSPSQLTVYNEQFF. The CDR3 nucleotides are TGTGCCAGTAGTCCATCACAGTTAACCGTCTACAATGAGCAGTTCTTC.

This clone was observed a single time. The chain carries TRBV25-1 and TRBJ2-3; perhaps TRBD2 as D (6 bases). The CDR3 has 15 amino acids. V was pared by 1 base and J by 1 base, with 9 bases between. Germline CDR1 and CDR2: MGHDK and SYGVNS. CDR3 sequence reads: CASSEFKRGTDTQYF. In nucleotides, the CDR3 is TGTGCCAGCAGTGAATTTAAGCGGGGCACAGATACGCAGTATTTT.

The V gene is TRBV13, the J gene TRBJ2-1, with no clear D. The V end lost 4 bases, the J end lost 4 bases, and 11 bases lay between the germline ends. Germline-derived CDR1 and CDR2 are PRHDT and FYEKMQ (reference sequence). This CDR3 has 14 amino acids. As DNA, the CDR3 is TGTGCCAGCAGCTCGTCGTCCTTTTACAATGAGCAGTTCTTC. Translation gives CASSSSSFYNEQFF.

The chain links TRBV29-1 to TRBJ1-2, with D perhaps TRBD1 (6 bases). This CDR3 comprises 15 residues. Germline CDR1 reads SQVTM; CDR2 reads ANQGSEA. Trimming removed 8 bases at V and 5 bases at J, with 24 bases between. The CDR3 here is CSLTSTPGQTYGYTF. The CDR3 nucleotides are TGCAGCCTAACATCTACACCTGGACAGACTTATGGCTACACCTTC.

This sequence joins TRBV30 and TRBJ1-1; perhaps TRBD1 as D (5 bases). This CDR3 has 14 residues. Per the germline V gene, CDR1 is GTSNPN and CDR2 is SVGIG (reference sequence). The V end was cut by 0 bases, the J end by 8 bases, with 16 bases between. CDR3 DNA sequence: TGTGCCTGGAGTGTGGGGGGGATCGGAGAGGAAGCTTTCTTT. Translation gives CAWSVGGIGEEAFF.

This rearrangement joins TRBV6-5 to TRBJ1-2; no clear D gene. CDR1 and CDR2 from the germline V gene are MNHEY and SVGAGI. Trimming pared 7 bases from V and 0 bases from J, leaving 15 bases between. This CDR3 is 15 amino acids long. CDR3 residues: CASIPHGGANYGYTF. CDR3 coding DNA: TGTGCCAGCATTCCACACGGCGGAGCTAACTATGGCTACACCTTC.

The chain uses TRBV29-1 and TRBJ2-3; TRBD2 might be the D (5 bases). This CDR3 contains 16 residues. Germline V gene lookup returns CDR1 SQVTM and CDR2 ANQGSEA. Trimming left V 6 bases short and J 1 base short, with 20 bases between. The CDR3: CSVPKDSPPGTDTQYF. The CDR3 nucleotides are TGCAGCGTCCCTAAGGACTCTCCACCTGGCACAGATACGCAGTATTTT.